The next 5 T cell receptor beta chains were all read from a single sample in a study of T cells in Graves' hyperthyroidism and ophthalmopathy. Using RNA transcripts as the source, TCR beta CDR3 regions were amplified. Primed by the HTBI set, a first-round RT-PCR was run on the TCR CDR3. One entry per CDR3 protein, called by TCRdb with MiXCR from the multiplex PCR reads. The repertoire holds about 720,000 distinct CDR3 sequences, roughly a sixth seen once, with roughly a sixth in the top ten. Source material: blood. The receptors were sampled from a woman aged 45-65 years with Graves' hyperthyroidism that later progressed to Graves' ophthalmopathy.

The chain couples TRBV7-9 to TRBJ2-7; the D is unclear. The CDR3 runs 14 residues. Per the germline V gene, CDR1 is SEHNR and CDR2 is FQNEAQ (reference sequence). Trimming cost V 2 bases and J 6 bases, with 14 bases left between them. CDR3 nucleotides: TGTGCCAGCAGCTTAATCCTGAGGCCCGGCGAGCAGTACTTC. It yields the protein CASSLILRPGEQYF.

This rearrangement joins TRBV11-2 to TRBJ1-5; TRBD1 matches 9 bases. The CDR3 loop spans 15 amino acids. The ends lost 5 bases at V and 5 bases at J; junction bases unmatched: 7. The germline gives CDR1 SGHAT, CDR2 FQNNGV. The CDR3 nucleotides read TGTGCCAGCAGCCCCGACAGGGGGAGATATCAGCCCCAGCATTTT. Protein product: CASSPDRGRYQPQHF.

This clonotype was counted many times. The chain recombines TRBV2 with TRBJ2-5; D unclear. CDR3 size: 13 residues. The V end lost 5 bases, the J end lost 4 bases, and 11 bases lay between the germline ends. The V gene's germline CDR1 is SNHLY and CDR2 FYNNEI. The CDR3 DNA follows: TGTGCCAGCAGTTCGCCCGTCGGAGAGACCCAGTACTTC. Protein sequence: CASSSPVGETQYF.

The chain is built from TRBV6-2 or TRBV6-3 and TRBJ2-7; 7 positions agree with TRBD1. Germline-derived CDR1 and CDR2 are MNHEY and SVGEGT. V trimming: 6 bases; J trimming: 0 bases; junction bases outside the gene matches: 8. This CDR3 is 15 amino acids long. CDR3 DNA: TGTGCCAGCAGATCCGGGACAGCCACCTCCTACGAGCAGTACTTC. Amino acids: CASRSGTATSYEQYF.

There are many counts of this clonotype. The genes are TRBV20-1 and TRBJ2-2; 9 nucleotides match TRBD1. The CDR3 extends over 15 amino acids. CDR1 is DFQATT, CDR2 SNEGSKA, per germline (reference sequence). The trim removed 6 bases at V and 7 bases at J, leaving 12 bases unmatched. The CDR3 DNA follows: TGCAGTGCCACACTTCCAGGACAGGGGAGCGGGGAGCTGTTTTTT. Translating it yields CSATLPGQGSGELFF.